The 23 T cell receptor beta chains listed next were all sequenced from one sample in a study of spatial heterogeneity in lung cancer. Overall study findings and caveats: Tumor mutation count correlated with how many alpha and beta TCRs expanded intratumorally.

What these receptors recognize is not known. Time point reported: sample taken at primary tumor resection. Via MiXCR, TCRdb re-called the 5' RACE reads, giving one row per CDR3 protein. The table shows over 5,500 distinct CDR3 sequences, with 9.1% occurring only once. The input for sequencing was lung tumor tissue, taken at surgery. The receptors were gathered from a female donor with early-stage non-small cell lung cancer.

This clonotype ranks as medium-sized (0.01 to 0.1%). The chain has TRBV23-1 and TRBJ2-7, with 8 bases aligning to TRBD1. TRBV23-1 is known as an ORF, though its function is uncertain. The length of the CDR3 is 14 residues. J lost 2 bases, V lost 3 bases, and 3 bases had no gene match. The chain's CDR3 is CASSQRDRTYEQYF. The CDR3 DNA follows: TGCGCCAGCAGTCAGAGGGACAGGACCTACGAGCAGTACTTC.

This clonotype came up many times. V and J are TRBV28 and TRBJ2-7; the match to TRBD2 covers 10 bases. V shed 1 base, J shed 4 bases, and the junction held 7 bases outside the gene matches. The germline CDR1 and CDR2 sequences are MDHEN and SYDVKM. The CDR3 runs 16 residues. CDR3 DNA: TGTGCCAGCAGTTTATTCCTAGCGGGGGTAGCGTACGAGCAGTACTTC. Translation gives CASSLFLAGVAYEQYF.

Only a few counts were recorded for this clonotype. The V gene is TRBV7-9, the J gene TRBJ1-2; D gene ambiguous. CDR1 is SEHNR and CDR2 is FQNEAQ in the germline V gene (reference sequence). The CDR3 extends over 13 amino acids. Trimming left V 1 base short and J 2 bases short, with 5 bases between. The CDR3: CASSLDGNYGYTF. For the CDR3, the DNA is TGTGCCAGCAGCTTAGACGGAAACTATGGCTACACCTTC.

This clonotype counts as medium-sized. The chain joins TRBV30 to TRBJ1-2; TRBD1 matches 7 bases. Germline CDR1 is GTSNPN and CDR2 is SVGIG (reference sequence). V shed 2 bases, J shed 2 bases, and the junction held 2 bases outside the gene matches. This CDR3 has 13 amino acids. The CDR3 region is CAWSLTGNYGYTF. CDR3 in DNA: TGTGCCTGGAGTTTGACAGGGAACTATGGCTACACCTTC.

This clonotype was recorded many times. The V call is TRBV10-3, the J call TRBJ1-2; 7 nucleotides line up with TRBD1. V was clipped by 4 bases and J by 4 bases; unmatched bases: 3. Germline-derived CDR1 and CDR2 are ENHRY and SYGVKD. The CDR3 consists of 13 residues. CDR3 nucleotides: TGTGCCATCAGTGGAGGGACAGCCTATGGCTACACCTTC. As protein: CAISGGTAYGYTF.

A few counts support this clonotype. The chain has TRBV4-1 and TRBJ2-3; TRBD2 matches 9 bases. Germline loops: CDR1 MGHRA, CDR2 YSYEKL. The CDR3 sequence is 15 residues long. V shed 6 bases, J shed 2 bases, and the junction held 6 bases outside the gene matches. CDR3 amino acids: CASRQSGGLTDTQYF. In DNA, the CDR3 is TGCGCCAGCAGACAGAGCGGGGGGCTCACAGATACGCAGTATTTT.

The chain employs TRBV20-1 and TRBJ1-1, with D tentatively TRBD1 (5 bases). CDR1 and CDR2 (germline): DFQATT, SNEGSKA (reference sequence). The CDR3 totals 16 residues. Between the trimmed V and J ends, which lost 1 base and 0 bases, there was a span of 15 bases. CDR3 in amino acids: CSARARGGIMNTEAFF. The CDR3 DNA is TGCAGTGCTAGAGCTCGGGGCGGGATCATGAACACTGAAGCTTTCTTT.

By share, this clonotype ranks as medium-sized (0.01 to 0.1%). This sequence joins TRBV29-1 and TRBJ2-7; TRBD2 might be the D (6 bases). Germline values: CDR1 SQVTM, CDR2 ANQGSEA. This CDR3 is built from 13 residues. The V end lost 2 bases, the J end lost 5 bases, and 13 bases lay between the germline ends. CDR3 region: CSVETSTLNEQYF. The DNA for the CDR3 is TGCAGCGTTGAAACTAGCACTCTTAACGAGCAGTACTTC.

There are a few counts of this clonotype. The chain employs TRBV5-1 and TRBJ2-2; TRBD2 matches 7 bases. The length of the CDR3 is 15 residues. Germline trimming cut 1 base from V and 5 bases from J; bases unmatched to any gene: 5. Germline V gene data show CDR1 as SGHRS and CDR2 as YFSETQ. The CDR3 loop reads CASSLSGAETGELFF. The CDR3 bases are TGCGCCAGCAGCTTGAGCGGGGCCGAGACCGGGGAGCTGTTTTTT. Filled out from reference TRBV5-1 and TRBJ2-2, the complete variable domain reads KAGVTQTPRYLIKTRGQQVTLSCSPISGHRSVSWYQQTPGQGLQFLFEYFSETQRNKGNFPGRFSGRQFSNSRSEMNVSTLELGDSALYLCASSLSGAETGELFFGEGSRLTVL.

By its share, this clonotype is medium-sized (0.01 to 0.1%). The gene calls are TRBV28 and TRBJ1-6, with TRBD1 matching 7 bases. Germline CDR1 reads MDHEN; CDR2 reads SYDVKM. The CDR3 is 14 residues long. With 11 bases clipped from V and 9 bases from J, the junction kept 13 bases outside the gene matches. The CDR3: CAGSLAQGSSPLHF. DNA for the CDR3: TGTGCCGGAAGTCTTGCACAGGGGAGTTCACCCCTCCACTTT.

In its sample, this clonotype was seen many times. This chain links TRBV20-1 with TRBJ1-3; TRBD1 is a possible D gene (6 bases). Germline loops: CDR1 DFQATT, CDR2 SNEGSKA (reference sequence). The CDR3 length is 15 residues. V was pared by 4 bases and J by 0 bases, with 13 bases between. The CDR3 spells CSAIQGWGSGNTIYF. DNA for the CDR3: TGCAGTGCTATACAGGGATGGGGCTCTGGAAACACCATATATTTT.

This clonotype is termed medium-sized. This rearrangement joins TRBV20-1 to TRBJ2-5; TRBD2 matches 10 bases. Germline V lookup: CDR1 DFQATT, CDR2 SNEGSKA (reference sequence). The CDR3 is made up of 13 amino acids. J was trimmed by 3 bases and V by 5 bases; bases with no gene match: 3. The CDR3: CSAGSGGEETQYF. CDR3 coding DNA: TGCAGTGCTGGAAGCGGGGGGGAAGAGACCCAGTACTTC.

This clonotype is labeled as medium-sized (0.01 to 0.1%). The chain joins TRBV7-2 to TRBJ2-7, with a weak D call TRBD2 (6 bases). Germline V lookup: CDR1 SGHTA, CDR2 FQGNSA. This CDR3 comprises 15 residues. Trimming shortened V by 3 bases and J by 7 bases, and 19 bases separated the two germline ends. The CDR3 sequence is CASSFDGGPFREQYF. The CDR3 DNA follows: TGTGCCAGCAGCTTCGACGGGGGACCGTTTAGGGAGCAGTACTTC.

This clonotype is labeled as medium-sized. The V call is TRBV7-6, the J call TRBJ2-3; 10 bases agree with TRBD2. The CDR3 has 15 amino acids. The germline V gene has CDR1 SGHVS and CDR2 FNYEAQ. The trim removed 4 bases at V and 5 bases at J, leaving 6 bases unmatched. CDR3 coding DNA: TGTGCCAGCAGCTCGTTAGCGGGGGGTCTAGATACGCAGTATTTT. Amino acid sequence: CASSSLAGGLDTQYF.

By proportion, this clonotype is medium-sized (0.01 to 0.1%). The chain carries TRBV6-1 and TRBJ1-6; D remains ambiguous. This CDR3 has 11 amino acids. The V gene's germline CDR1 is MNHNS and CDR2 SASEGT. The ends were cut back, 6 bases at V and 7 bases at J, with 4 bases in the middle. The CDR3 here is CASRENSPLHF. The CDR3 DNA is TGTGCCAGCAGGGAAAATTCACCCCTCCACTTT.

The sample holds many counts of this clonotype. V usage is TRBV5-6 and J usage is TRBJ2-3, with a tentative D call TRBD2 (7 bases). Germline V gene data show CDR1 as SGHDT and CDR2 as YYEEEE. The CDR3 extends over 14 amino acids. The V gene lost 1 base and the J gene lost 9 bases, with 15 bases spanning the gap. CDR3 loop: CASSLWGGSYTQYF. CDR3 bases: TGTGCCAGCAGCTTGTGGGGGGGCTCGTACACGCAGTATTTT.

This clonotype was picked up many times. The rearrangement joins TRBV6-6 to TRBJ1-2; 7 bases are a match to TRBD1. The CDR3 has 15 amino acids. Trimming took 3 bases from V and 4 from J; bases not matched to a gene: 8. Germline-derived CDR1 and CDR2 are MNHNY and SVGAGI (reference sequence). CDR3 amino acids: CASSYQGDRSYGYTF. The CDR3 nucleotides read TGTGCCAGCAGTTATCAGGGGGACCGGAGCTATGGCTACACCTTC.

This clonotype has just a few counts. This rearrangement joins TRBV29-1 to TRBJ1-2; TRBD1 aligns across 8 bases. The CDR3 consists of 14 residues. Germline-derived CDR1 and CDR2 are SQVTM and ANQGSEA. V lost 6 bases, J lost 4 bases, and 10 bases stayed unmatched. The CDR3 DNA sequence: TGCAGCGTGCGAGGACAGGGTGTTGCCTATGGCTACACCTTC. As protein: CSVRGQGVAYGYTF.

This clonotype came up a few times. V usage is TRBV28 and J usage is TRBJ1-4; the D is unclear. Germline V gene sequence: CDR1 MDHEN, CDR2 SYDVKM. Trimming cost V 6 bases and J 6 bases, with 14 bases left between them. The CDR3 loop spans 14 amino acids. The CDR3 is CASSSGLRDEKLFF. Here the CDR3 DNA reads TGTGCCAGCAGCTCCGGACTGAGGGATGAAAAACTGTTTTTT.

This clonotype rates as medium-sized (0.01 to 0.1%). The V call is TRBV6-5, the J call TRBJ1-5; no clear D gene. CDR3 length equals 12 residues. Germline lookup yields CDR1 MNHEY and CDR2 SVGAGI. The V gene lost 8 bases and the J gene lost 4 bases, with 9 bases spanning the gap. The CDR3 is CASWTLNQPQHF. CDR3 nucleotides: TGTGCCAGCTGGACCCTTAATCAGCCCCAGCATTTT.

This clonotype has only a few counts. The J gene is TRBJ2-5, the V gene TRBV15, with unresolved D. The germline V gene encodes CDR1 LNHNV and CDR2 YYDKDF (reference sequence). V lost 3 bases and J 4 bases, leaving 12 bases between the germline ends. This CDR3 region has 14 residues. CDR3 in amino acids: CATSRPGDIETQYF. The DNA of the CDR3 is TGTGCCACCAGCAGGCCCGGTGATATAGAGACCCAGTACTTC.

The rearrangement links TRBV5-1 to TRBJ1-1; D is unclear. V lost 4 bases and J 6 bases, leaving 13 bases between the germline ends. The germline gives CDR1 SGHRS, CDR2 YFSETQ. This CDR3 contains 13 residues. For the CDR3, the DNA is TGCGCCAGCAGCCCTAACCTTGGCGCTGAAGCTTTCTTT. Its protein product is CASSPNLGAEAFF. Full variable domain (missing parts from reference TRBV5-1 and TRBJ1-1): KAGVTQTPRYLIKTRGQQVTLSCSPISGHRSVSWYQQTPGQGLQFLFEYFSETQRNKGNFPGRFSGRQFSNSRSEMNVSTLELGDSALYLCASSPNLGAEAFFGQGTRLTVV.

This clonotype ranks as medium-sized. This chain connects TRBV4-2 to TRBJ2-2; D is possibly TRBD1 or TRBD2 (5 bases each). Per the germline V gene, CDR1 is LGHNA and CDR2 is YNFKEQ. The CDR3 sequence is 16 residues long. Trimming shortened V by 5 bases and J by 1 base, and 14 bases separated the two germline ends. In DNA form, the CDR3 reads TGTGCCAGCAGCTTCGACCGGGACCAGAACACCGGGGAGCTGTTTTTT. Encoded protein: CASSFDRDQNTGELFF.